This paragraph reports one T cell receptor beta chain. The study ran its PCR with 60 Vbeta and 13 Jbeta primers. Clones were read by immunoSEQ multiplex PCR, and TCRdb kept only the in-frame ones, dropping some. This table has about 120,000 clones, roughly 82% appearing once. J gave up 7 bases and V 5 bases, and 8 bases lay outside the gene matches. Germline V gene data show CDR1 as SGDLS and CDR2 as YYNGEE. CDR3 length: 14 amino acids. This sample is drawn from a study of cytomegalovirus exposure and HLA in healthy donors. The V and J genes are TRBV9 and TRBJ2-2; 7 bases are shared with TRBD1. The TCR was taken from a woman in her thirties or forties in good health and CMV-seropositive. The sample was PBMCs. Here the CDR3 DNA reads TGTGCCAGCAGTCCTAGGGGGCAAGGCGGGGAGCTGTTTTTT. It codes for CASSPRGQGGELFF.